Following are 21 T cell receptor beta chains from one sample sequenced in a study of blood T cell repertoires in COVID-19. The assay was immunoSEQ multiplex PCR, and TCRdb's table has in-frame clones only and misses some. The table has 150,000 to 200,000 clones, roughly 85% seen once. Specimen: PBMCs or T cells enriched from blood (not recorded which). These receptor sequences come from a woman under 30 who had recovered from COVID-19.

This clone has just a few counts. This chain joins TRBV7-9 and TRBJ2-1; maybe TRBD2 (5 bases). V lost 2 bases and J 2 bases, leaving 7 bases between the germline ends. The CDR3 contains 14 residues. Germline CDR1 SEHNR, CDR2 FQNEAQ (reference sequence). In DNA, the CDR3 is TGTGCCAGCAGCTTACGGGATACCTACAATGAGCAGTTCTTC. This codes for CASSLRDTYNEQFF.

Only one count was recorded for this clone. The V and J genes are TRBV27 and TRBJ1-1; 9 bases line up with TRBD1. Germline V gives CDR1 MNHEY, CDR2 SMNVEV (reference sequence). This CDR3 has 14 residues. Losses at the gene ends were 6 bases for V and 1 base for J; bases not matched to a gene: 3. This chain's CDR3 is CASRRTGANTEAFF. The CDR3 DNA reads as TGTGCCAGCAGGAGGACAGGGGCGAACACTGAAGCTTTCTTT.

The V gene is TRBV5-6, the J gene TRBJ2-1; 9 bases align to TRBD2. This CDR3 region has 15 residues. The V gene end was trimmed by 5 bases and the J gene end by 4 bases; junction bases not matched to a gene: 7. The germline gives CDR1 SGHDT, CDR2 YYEEEE. CDR3 amino acids: CASSPGLALYNEQFF. The CDR3 DNA reads as TGTGCCAGCAGTCCCGGACTAGCGTTATACAATGAGCAGTTCTTC.

The chain couples TRBV19 to TRBJ1-5; 7 bases agree with TRBD1. There are 16 residues in the CDR3. Germline V gives CDR1 LNHDA, CDR2 SQIVND (reference sequence). With V trimmed by 2 bases and J by 0 bases, 4 bases remained unmatched. In DNA form, the CDR3 reads TGTGCCAGTAGTATATCCGGGACAGATAGCAATCAGCCCCAGCATTTT. Its protein is CASSISGTDSNQPQHF.

V usage is TRBV6-5 and J usage is TRBJ1-1; a possible D gene is TRBD1 (5 bases). The CDR3 has 15 residues. The germline V gene encodes CDR1 MNHEY and CDR2 SVGAGI. The V gene lost 6 bases and the J gene lost 0 bases, with 14 bases spanning the gap. CDR3 nucleotide sequence: TGTGCCAGCAGCTGGGGCACGGTTATGAACACTGAAGCTTTCTTT. Translated: CASSWGTVMNTEAFF.

The chain combines TRBV7-2 with TRBJ1-1, with TRBD1 identical over 11 bases. V shed 7 bases and J 4 bases; nucleotides not matched to a gene: 5. Germline assignment: CDR1 SGHTA and CDR2 FQGNSA. The CDR3 runs to 14 residues. This CDR3 reads CASTRDRGVTEAFF. CDR3 nucleotides: TGTGCCAGCACCCGGGACAGGGGGGTCACTGAAGCTTTCTTT.

This chain uses TRBV6-5 with TRBJ2-7; the D gene is possibly TRBD2 (5 bases). The V gene's germline CDR1 is MNHEY and CDR2 SVGAGI. Trimming cost V 6 bases and J 2 bases, with 17 bases left between them. The CDR3 runs to 15 residues. The CDR3 protein is CASSRGTSSPYEQYF. CDR3 nucleotide sequence: TGTGCCAGCAGCCGGGGTACAAGTTCCCCCTACGAGCAGTACTTC.

The chain carries TRBV7-9 and TRBJ2-2; 8 bases map to TRBD2. CDR3 length: 14 residues. V lost 5 bases and J lost 4; bases outside the gene matches: 3. Per germline, CDR1 SEHNR and CDR2 FQNEAQ (reference sequence). CDR3 amino acids: CASSPGGATGELFF. The CDR3 DNA reads as TGTGCCAGCAGCCCCGGGGGGGCCACCGGGGAGCTGTTTTTT.

V gene TRBV5-1 combines with J gene TRBJ2-5; D is possibly TRBD2 (6 bases). The V end was cut by 5 bases, the J end by 1 base, with 12 bases between. Germline loops: CDR1 SGHRS, CDR2 YFSETQ. CDR3 size: 14 residues. The CDR3 spells CASSPQGLQETQYF. CDR3 in DNA: TGCGCCAGCAGTCCGCAGGGACTCCAAGAGACCCAGTACTTC.

In regard to this clone: The junction shows a germline mismatch at one end, possibly a read error. The chain employs TRBV6-5 and TRBJ1-6; perhaps TRBD1 as D (6 bases). This CDR3 region has 13 residues. Germline V gene lookup returns CDR1 MNHEY and CDR2 SVGAGI. DNA for the CDR3: TGTGCGAGCACGCGGACAGAGAATTCACCCCTCCACTTT. This translates into CASTRTENSPLHF.

The chain combines TRBV5-4 with TRBJ1-2; no definite D call. Germline CDR1 SGHNT, CDR2 YYREEE (reference sequence). This CDR3 region has 18 residues. V was pared by 4 bases and J by 4 bases, with 26 bases between. The CDR3 region has the DNA TGTGCCAGCAGCCCGAAGGAAGGCGGGCAGATTCGGCTCTATGGCTACACCTTC. As protein: CASSPKEGGQIRLYGYTF.

This clone turned up a few times. This rearrangement joins TRBV7-9 to TRBJ2-1, with a tentative D call TRBD2 (6 bases). This CDR3 has 15 amino acids. Looked up from germline, CDR1 is SEHNR and CDR2 is FQNEAQ (reference sequence). Trimming left V 4 bases short and J 7 bases short, with 17 bases between. The CDR3 sequence: CASSSRDSSPNEQFF. The CDR3 nucleotides are TGTGCCAGCAGCTCGCGGGACTCCTCGCCGAATGAGCAGTTCTTC.

The gene calls are TRBV28 and TRBJ2-1; 8 bases match TRBD2. J gave up 8 bases and V 4 bases, and 10 bases lay outside the gene matches. Germline assignment: CDR1 MDHEN and CDR2 SYDVKM. There are 15 residues in the CDR3. The CDR3 nucleotides are TGTGCCAGCAGTTCCCCAGCGGGGGCTAGGGATGAGCAGTTCTTC. As protein: CASSSPAGARDEQFF.

The chain employs TRBV5-1 and TRBJ2-5; D gene ambiguous. The CDR3 length is 14 residues. Germline assignment: CDR1 SGHRS and CDR2 YFSETQ. With 1 base removed from V and 1 base from J, the gap between germline ends came to 8 bases. This chain's CDR3 is CASSLSFLQETQYF. In nucleotides, the CDR3 is TGCGCCAGCAGCTTGTCTTTCCTCCAAGAGACCCAGTACTTC.

This clone was picked up one time. The rearrangement joins TRBV7-9 to TRBJ1-4; 7 bases are a match to TRBD1. The germline V gene has CDR1 SEHNR and CDR2 FQNEAQ (reference sequence). The CDR3 length is 17 residues. J gave up 3 bases and V 2 bases, and 9 bases lay outside the gene matches. For the CDR3, the DNA is TGTGCCAGCAGCTTACCGACAGGGCAGAAGGCTAATGAAAAACTGTTTTTT. Protein: CASSLPTGQKANEKLFF. Full variable domain (missing parts from reference TRBV7-9 and TRBJ1-4): DTGVSQNPRHKITKRGQNVTFRCDPISEHNRLYWYRQTLGQGPEFLTYFQNEAQLEKSRLLSDRFSAERPKGSFSTLEIQRTEQGDSAMYLCASSLPTGQKANEKLFFGSGTQLSVL.

The chain joins TRBV18 to TRBJ1-2; D gene unclear. The germline CDR1 and CDR2 sequences are KGHSH and LQKENI. V was clipped by 2 bases and J by 3 bases, with 7 bases between them. This CDR3 has 13 amino acids. The CDR3 bases are TGTGCCAGCTCACCAGTGGCGGACTATGGCTACACCTTC. The encoded protein is CASSPVADYGYTF.

The gene calls are TRBV19 and TRBJ2-3, with TRBD2 matching 8 bases. Per the germline V gene, CDR1 is LNHDA and CDR2 is SQIVND (reference sequence). V lost 1 base to trimming and J lost 2 bases; unmatched junction nucleotides: 2. This CDR3 region has 15 residues. CDR3 coding DNA: TGTGCCAGTAGTATAGGGCGGGGGGCCACAGATACGCAGTATTTT. This codes for CASSIGRGATDTQYF.

The J gene is TRBJ2-3, the V gene TRBV3-1 (or the pseudogene TRBV3-2); tentative D call: TRBD1 (6 bases). There are 15 residues in the CDR3. Germline V CDR1 and CDR2: LGHDT, YNNKEL (reference sequence). Trimming took 4 bases from V and 6 from J, leaving 17 bases between them. The CDR3 DNA reads as TGTGCCAGCAGCCCCGGGACAAGTAATGCGGATACGCAGTATTTT. Translating it yields CASSPGTSNADTQYF.

This clone occurred once. V gene TRBV19 combines with J gene TRBJ1-1; tentative D call: TRBD1 (5 bases). The V gene's germline CDR1 is LNHDA and CDR2 SQIVND (reference sequence). Trimming pared 7 bases from V and 5 bases from J, leaving 11 bases between. The CDR3 loop spans 12 amino acids. CDR3 DNA: TGTGCCAGTACCCTGGGGGGGACTGAAGCTTTCTTT. Protein sequence: CASTLGGTEAFF.

The chain links TRBV25-1 to TRBJ1-2, with no clear D. This CDR3 is 13 amino acids long. Germline CDR1 and CDR2: MGHDK and SYGVNS. Deletions cut 3 bases from V and 8 bases from J, with 13 bases between. The CDR3 loop is CASSEQGGSGYTF. The CDR3 nucleotides are TGTGCCAGCAGTGAGCAAGGCGGCTCGGGCTACACCTTC.

The chain has TRBV5-8 and TRBJ1-5, with 8 bases aligning to TRBD1. Trimming cost V 4 bases and J 5 bases; bases outside gene matches: 20. The CDR3 totals 19 residues. From germline, CDR1 is SGHTS and CDR2 YDEGEE. CDR3 in DNA: TGTGCCAGCAGCCATTTTCGTGGACAGGGAGGTCAAATCGATCAGCCCCAGCATTTT. Translated: CASSHFRGQGGQIDQPQHF.